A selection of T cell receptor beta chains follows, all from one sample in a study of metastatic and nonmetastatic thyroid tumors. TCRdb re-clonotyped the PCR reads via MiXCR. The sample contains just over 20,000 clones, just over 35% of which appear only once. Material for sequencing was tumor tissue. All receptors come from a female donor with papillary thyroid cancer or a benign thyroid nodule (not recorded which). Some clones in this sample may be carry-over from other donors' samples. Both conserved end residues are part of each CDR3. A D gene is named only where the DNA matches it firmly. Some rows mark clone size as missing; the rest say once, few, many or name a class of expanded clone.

cdr3_nt: TGTGCCACCAGTGATCGCGGGGGGGTTGATACGCAGTATTTT
cdr3_aa: CATSDRGGVDTQYF
clone_size: -
v_call: TRBV24-1
j_call: TRBJ2-3
d_call: TRBD2

cdr3_nt: TGTGCCAGCAGCCCGACAGGGGGCACCCTTCAGCCCCAGCATTTT
cdr3_aa: CASSPTGGTLQPQHF
clone_size: -
v_call: TRBV5-5
j_call: TRBJ1-5
d_call: TRBD1

cdr3_nt: TGCAGTGCCTTTACGCTAGCGGGGATATACGAGCAGTACTTC
cdr3_aa: CSAFTLAGIYEQYF
clone_size: -
v_call: TRBV20-1
j_call: TRBJ2-7
d_call: TRBD2

cdr3_nt: TGTGCCACCAGCAGGCGGGGGACAGCCTACGAGCAGTACTTC
cdr3_aa: CATSRRGTAYEQYF
clone_size: few
v_call: TRBV15
j_call: TRBJ2-7
d_call: -

cdr3_nt: TGTGCCAGCAGCTTAGGAGCGGGAGGGCCCCTTTTGGACGAGCAGTACTTC
cdr3_aa: CASSLGAGGPLLDEQYF
clone_size: -
v_call: TRBV11-2
j_call: TRBJ2-7
d_call: TRBD2

cdr3_nt: TGTGCCAGCTCACCACCGTCAGGGCATGGCTACACCTTC
cdr3_aa: CASSPPSGHGYTF
clone_size: -
v_call: TRBV18
j_call: TRBJ1-2
d_call: -

cdr3_nt: TGTGCCAGTCGTCCTGGGACTAGCGGGAGTCGGGAGCAGTACTTC
cdr3_aa: CASRPGTSGSREQYF
clone_size: -
v_call: TRBV19
j_call: TRBJ2-7
d_call: TRBD2

cdr3_nt: TGTGCCAGCAGCTTGGTGGACAGGGCTACTCAGCCCCAGCATTTT
cdr3_aa: CASSLVDRATQPQHF
clone_size: -
v_call: TRBV5-5
j_call: TRBJ1-5
d_call: TRBD1

cdr3_nt: TGCGCCAGCAGCCCCGGGACAACGAACACTGAAGCTTTCTTT
cdr3_aa: CASSPGTTNTEAFF
clone_size: -
v_call: TRBV5-1
j_call: TRBJ1-1
d_call: -

cdr3_nt: TGTGCCAGTGCCCTCCTTTACGGGAGCGAGCAGTACTTC
cdr3_aa: CASALLYGSEQYF
clone_size: -
v_call: TRBV19
j_call: TRBJ2-7
d_call: -

cdr3_nt: TGTGCCAGTAGTCGGACTCCGGGGGGAGAGACCCAGTACTTC
cdr3_aa: CASSRTPGGETQYF
clone_size: few
v_call: TRBV19
j_call: TRBJ2-5
d_call: TRBD2

cdr3_nt: TGTGCCAGCAGCCCGGTGCCACAGGGGGCTGGAAACACCATATATTTT
cdr3_aa: CASSPVPQGAGNTIYF
clone_size: -
v_call: TRBV11-2
j_call: TRBJ1-3
d_call: TRBD1

cdr3_nt: TGTGCCACAGGAGGACGGACCAGCACAGATACGCAGTATTTT
cdr3_aa: CATGGRTSTDTQYF
clone_size: -
v_call: TRBV24-1
j_call: TRBJ2-3
d_call: -

cdr3_nt: TGCGCCAGCAGCCAAGATCGGGACTCTGGGGCCAACGTCCTGACTTTC
cdr3_aa: CASSQDRDSGANVLTF
clone_size: -
v_call: TRBV4-3
j_call: TRBJ2-6
d_call: -

cdr3_nt: TGTGCCAGCAGTTTAGTTTACGCTAGTTCTGGCCTCATCACAGATACGCAGTATTTT
cdr3_aa: CASSLVYASSGLITDTQYF
clone_size: -
v_call: TRBV28
j_call: TRBJ2-3
d_call: -

cdr3_nt: TGTGCCAGCAGCTTAGGACAGGCAGTGAATTCACCCCTCCACTTT
cdr3_aa: CASSLGQAVNSPLHF
clone_size: -
v_call: TRBV7-2
j_call: TRBJ1-6
d_call: -

cdr3_nt: TGTGCCAGCAGTTTGGACTCTCACTATGGCTACACCTTC
cdr3_aa: CASSLDSHYGYTF
clone_size: -
v_call: TRBV6-5
j_call: TRBJ1-2
d_call: -

cdr3_nt: TGTGCCAGCAGTGAACACGGGGGAGGCGTGAGCTATGGCTACACCTTC
cdr3_aa: CASSEHGGGVSYGYTF
clone_size: -
v_call: TRBV6-1
j_call: TRBJ1-2
d_call: -

cdr3_nt: TGTGCCAGCAGATTGGGGTCCTCTAAGTTTACCTACGAGCAGTACTTC
cdr3_aa: CASRLGSSKFTYEQYF
clone_size: few
v_call: TRBV6-1
j_call: TRBJ2-7
d_call: -

cdr3_nt: TGTGCCAGTAGGCGGACAGGACAGTTTTCTAGCACAGATACGCAGTATTTT
cdr3_aa: CASRRTGQFSSTDTQYF
clone_size: few
v_call: TRBV19
j_call: TRBJ2-3
d_call: TRBD1

cdr3_nt: TGTGCCAGCAGTTTTGGTTCAGGGGGGAACACTGAAGCTTTCTTT
cdr3_aa: CASSFGSGGNTEAFF
clone_size: many
v_call: TRBV28
j_call: TRBJ1-1
d_call: TRBD1

cdr3_nt: TGTGCCAGCAGTTTTAGAGGTTCTGGGACAGGGATCAGGGAGCTGTTTTTT
cdr3_aa: CASSFRGSGTGIRELFF
clone_size: -
v_call: TRBV12-3/TRBV12-4
j_call: TRBJ2-2
d_call: TRBD1

cdr3_nt: TGTGCCAGCAGTTACTGGGCAGGGTCGGAGCATGAGCAGTTCTTC
cdr3_aa: CASSYWAGSEHEQFF
clone_size: few
v_call: TRBV6-5
j_call: TRBJ2-1
d_call: -

cdr3_nt: TGTGCCAGTAGTATAGGGACAGGGGGCTATGGCTACACCTTC
cdr3_aa: CASSIGTGGYGYTF
clone_size: -
v_call: TRBV19
j_call: TRBJ1-2
d_call: TRBD1

cdr3_nt: TGTGCCAGCAGTCCCAACAGATACAATGAGCAGTTCTTC
cdr3_aa: CASSPNRYNEQFF
clone_size: few
v_call: TRBV27
j_call: TRBJ2-1
d_call: -

cdr3_nt: TGTGCCACCAGCGGATGGGTCGAATTTATTTTGTGTAGATTAGGCCGGGGAGCTGTTTTT
cdr3_aa: CATSGWVEFILCRLGRGAVF
clone_size: -
v_call: TRBV15
j_call: TRBJ2-2
d_call: -

cdr3_nt: TGTGCCAGCAGCGCCACGCTCGGACGGGTGAGGGTAGAGACCCAGTACTTC
cdr3_aa: CASSATLGRVRVETQYF
clone_size: -
v_call: TRBV7-2
j_call: TRBJ2-5
d_call: -

cdr3_nt: TGTGCCAGCAGCTTAATACAGGGTAGAGGCTACACCTTC
cdr3_aa: CASSLIQGRGYTF
clone_size: -
v_call: TRBV7-2
j_call: TRBJ1-2
d_call: -

cdr3_nt: TGTGCCAGCAGTGACACTGGGGCCAACGTCCTGACTTTC
cdr3_aa: CASSDTGANVLTF
clone_size: few
v_call: TRBV6-4
j_call: TRBJ2-6
d_call: -

cdr3_nt: TGTGCCAGCAGTCTCCGGGACAAGGACACCGGGGAGCTGTTTTTT
cdr3_aa: CASSLRDKDTGELFF
clone_size: few
v_call: TRBV12-3/TRBV12-4
j_call: TRBJ2-2
d_call: -

cdr3_nt: TGTGCCAGCAGCATCCGGGACGGGAACACTGAAGCTTTCTTT
cdr3_aa: CASSIRDGNTEAFF
clone_size: -
v_call: TRBV5-5
j_call: TRBJ1-1
d_call: -

cdr3_nt: TGTGCCAGCATCGCCGGGACAGGGTACTACAATGAGCAGTTCTTC
cdr3_aa: CASIAGTGYYNEQFF
clone_size: few
v_call: TRBV6-1
j_call: TRBJ2-1
d_call: TRBD1

cdr3_nt: TGTGCCAGCAGTTCGCGGGAGGTGGATGAGCAGTTCTTC
cdr3_aa: CASSSREVDEQFF
clone_size: -
v_call: TRBV6-1
j_call: TRBJ2-1
d_call: TRBD2

cdr3_nt: TGTGCCAGCAGTGGTGACAGGGCGGACACTGAAGCTTTCTTT
cdr3_aa: CASSGDRADTEAFF
clone_size: -
v_call: TRBV6-1
j_call: TRBJ1-1
d_call: TRBD1

cdr3_nt: TGCGCCAGCAGCCAAGTGCGGGAGAGCCCCTACAATGAGCAGTTCTTC
cdr3_aa: CASSQVRESPYNEQFF
clone_size: -
v_call: TRBV4-1
j_call: TRBJ2-1
d_call: TRBD2

cdr3_nt: TGTGCCAGCTCACCACCGGGCACAGATACGCAGTATTTT
cdr3_aa: CASSPPGTDTQYF
clone_size: once
v_call: TRBV18
j_call: TRBJ2-3
d_call: -

cdr3_nt: TGTGCCAGCAGTTACAGCCGTTGGGGGGGGAACTATGGCTACACCTTC
cdr3_aa: CASSYSRWGGNYGYTF
clone_size: few
v_call: TRBV6-5
j_call: TRBJ1-2
d_call: -

cdr3_nt: TGTGCCAGTACCGGGGACAGGTACGAGCAGTACTTC
cdr3_aa: CASTGDRYEQYF
clone_size: -
v_call: TRBV19
j_call: TRBJ2-7
d_call: TRBD1

cdr3_nt: TGTGCCAGCAGTTTGTATAATGAGCAGTTCTTC
cdr3_aa: CASSLYNEQFF
clone_size: few
v_call: TRBV27
j_call: TRBJ2-1
d_call: -

cdr3_nt: TGTGCCGGAAGTAAGGGACTCAATCAGCCCCAGCATTTT
cdr3_aa: CAGSKGLNQPQHF
clone_size: -
v_call: TRBV19
j_call: TRBJ1-5
d_call: -

cdr3_nt: TGTGCCAGCAGCTTAGCGACGGAGCCCTACAATGAGCAGTTCTTC
cdr3_aa: CASSLATEPYNEQFF
clone_size: -
v_call: TRBV7-2
j_call: TRBJ2-1
d_call: -